The rows below give T cell receptor beta chains drawn from one sample of a study of lymphopenia after photon versus proton radiotherapy. The data were produced by immunoSEQ multiplex PCR, yet TCRdb's version contains in-frame clones alone and is incomplete. The sample has tens of thousands of clones; around 84% are singletons. The sample here was peripheral blood, taken from a patient treated with proton-based radiotherapy. All receptors derive from a woman aged 70-85 years with pancreatic cancer. Some clones in this sample may be carry-over from other donors' samples. CDR3s include the opening cysteine and the closing phenylalanine or tryptophan. Each record gives: D gene, V gene, clone size, J gene, CDR3 DNA, CDR3 protein. The D gene is left open where the match is weak. Not all rows give a size; the values are once, few, many and, for expanded clones, a class.

>.|TRBV6-1|few|TRBJ1-5
TGTGCCAGCAGACACCCCAATCAGCCCCAGCATTTT
CASRHPNQPQHF
>.|TRBV7-9|.|TRBJ1-2
TGTGCCAGCAGACAAAGCGGGGACTACACCTTC
CASRQSGDYTF
>.|TRBV7-9|.|TRBJ2-3
TGTGCCAGCCATACCGGACTTTTCACAGATACGCAGTATTTT
CASHTGLFTDTQYF
>.|TRBV7-9|.|TRBJ2-3
TGTGCCAGCGCTTGGGGAGTGGTTCTCACAGATACGCAGTATTTT
CASAWGVVLTDTQYF
>TRBD2|TRBV5-1|few|TRBJ2-3
TGCGCCAGCAGCCATACTAGCGGAGTGGGAGATACGCAGTATTTT
CASSHTSGVGDTQYF
>TRBD1|TRBV19|.|TRBJ1-1
TGTGCCAGTAGTACCTTACCGGGACAGGGGCTAGAAGCTTTCTTT
CASSTLPGQGLEAFF
>TRBD2|TRBV28|.|TRBJ2-1
TGTGCCAGCAGTTTATTTGGAGCGGGAGGAGCCAATGAGCAGTTCTTC
CASSLFGAGGANEQFF
>TRBD1|TRBV28|.|TRBJ1-2
TGTGCCAGCAGTTGGGACAGCTATGGCTACACCTTC
CASSWDSYGYTF
>TRBD2|TRBV7-2|.|TRBJ2-3
TGTGCCAGCAGGCGGGCTAGCGGGAGGGCCTCAGATACGCAGTATTTT
CASRRASGRASDTQYF
>.|TRBV9|.|TRBJ1-4
TGTGCCAGCAGCGTAGGAGGAATGGGAATCAATGAAAAACTGTTTTTT
CASSVGGMGINEKLFF
>TRBD1|TRBV5-1|.|TRBJ1-2
TGCGCCAGCAGCTCTACCGACAGGGGATGGGGCTACACCTTC
CASSSTDRGWGYTF
>.|TRBV14|.|TRBJ2-3
TGTGCCAGCAGCCCTAGCGTGGGGGGAGATACGCAGTATTTT
CASSPSVGGDTQYF
>TRBD1|TRBV28|once|TRBJ1-2
TGTGCCAGCAGTTCACCAAACCTCGAGTTGAACAGGGGGCACTATGGCTACACCTTC
CASSSPNLELNRGHYGYTF
>.|TRBV21-1|.|TRBJ2-1
TGTGCCAGCCTCCAGCAGGCCGAGATCTACAATGAGCAGTTCTTC
CASLQQAEIYNEQFF
>.|TRBV9|.|TRBJ2-2
TGTGCCAGCAGCGTCTCCGCGGGTACCGGGGAGCTGTTTTTT
CASSVSAGTGELFF
>.|TRBV30|.|TRBJ2-1
TGTGCCTGGAGTGTACCGAACAGACCCAATGAGCAGTTCTTC
CAWSVPNRPNEQFF
>.|TRBV7-2|.|TRBJ2-3
TGTGCCAGCAGCGGTGGTCGAGGGCCCACCACAGATACGCAGTATTTT
CASSGGRGPTTDTQYF
>.|TRBV4-3|.|TRBJ2-7
TGCGCCAGCAGCCAAGACCAGTACTACGAGCAGTACTTC
CASSQDQYYEQYF
>.|TRBV30|.|TRBJ2-5
TGTGCCTGGAGTGACCTCCGGGAGACCCAGTACTTC
CAWSDLRETQYF
>TRBD2|TRBV6-1|.|TRBJ2-1
TGTGCCAGCAGTACTAGCGGGCGATACAATGAGCAGTTCTTC
CASSTSGRYNEQFF
>.|TRBV19|.|TRBJ1-4
TGTGCCAGTAGTTGGGGTTTTAATGAAAAACTGTTTTTT
CASSWGFNEKLFF
>.|TRBV5-1|.|TRBJ1-4
TGCGCCAGCAGCTTGGGTCAGGGGTCGAATGAAAAACTGTTTTTT
CASSLGQGSNEKLFF
>TRBD1|TRBV27|.|TRBJ2-5
TGTGCCAGCAGTTTATCTGGGCAGGGGGTTAGGACGTTGGCGACCCAGTACTTC
CASSLSGQGVRTLATQYF
>TRBD2|TRBV9|.|TRBJ2-1
TGTGCCAGCAGCGTAGCTATGACTAGCGGGGGCTACAATGAGCAGTTCTTC
CASSVAMTSGGYNEQFF
>TRBD1|TRBV6-6|once|TRBJ1-5
TGTGCCAGCACCCCAACCGCAGGGGGCGCCGATCAGCCCCAGCATTTT
CASTPTAGGADQPQHF
>.|TRBV29-1|few|TRBJ1-5
TGCAGCGTTGGTATGGGGGCAGGCAATCAGCCCCAGCATTTT
CSVGMGAGNQPQHF